This T cell receptor (beta chain) was captured by sequencing in a study of CD8+CD57+ T cells in acquired aplastic anemia. Study in general: CD4+ and CD8+ cells, once sorted, gave DNA averaging about 3 ug. General study points: Roughly 27 sequences, all CD8+ CDR3, were shared between patients and controls. Significant differences in CD8+ Simpson's diversity were not observed between patients and controls.

About this clonotype itself: Its matching antigen is unknown.

Patients who underwent sequencing had shown CD8+CD57+ cell expansion by flow cytometry. Germline V CDR1 and CDR2: SNHLY, FYNNEI. V gave up 8 bases and J gave up 6 bases; unmatched junction bases: 6. The CDR3 covers 13 residues. Genomic DNA acted as the template from which TCR beta VDJ combination and CDR3 sequence profiling were carried out. TCRdb processed the reads anew with MiXCR; each CDR3 protein has one entry. This table holds about 54,000 distinct CDR3 sequences, around 50% found once. V usage is TRBV2 and J usage is TRBJ2-3; 9 bases match TRBD2. Input material: sorted CD4+, CD8+, or CD8+CD57+ T cells (not recorded which) from PBMCs. The sequence was obtained from a human donor with aplastic anemia. The DNA of the CDR3 is TGTGCCAGCGGGGGCGGGGGGGCCGATACGCAGTATTTT. Residues: CASGGGGADTQYF.